The 16 T cell receptor beta chains below were found in one sample sequenced in a study of response to subunit inactivated influenza vaccine (dated by TCRdb to the late 2010s). Preparation of the library involved RT-PCR. The data were produced on an Illumina HiSeq 2500. Starting from the raw public reads, TCRdb applied fastp trimming at Q25, assembled clones with MiXCR and retained in-frame beta chains. Entries are consolidated by CDR3 protein sequence, retaining the most common genes and DNA. Recorded for this sample are about 780,000 distinct CDR3 sequences; under 20% of them occurred a single time. Of the sample, approximately 11% falls within the top ten clones. The sequences come from PBMCs from blood, collected around 5 days after vaccination. Receptors originate from a man aged 45-65 years who received an inactivated influenza vaccine. Donor details come from another sample of the same person, matched by shared clones.

This clonotype was counted only a few times. This sequence joins TRBV10-3 and TRBJ2-7; D may be TRBD1 or TRBD2 (8 bases each). The V gene's germline CDR1 is ENHRY and CDR2 SYGVKD. This CDR3 has 16 residues. The V end lost 4 bases, the J end lost 7 bases, and 23 bases lay between the germline ends. DNA of the CDR3: TGTGCCATCAGTGGGACTACTAGCGGACAGGGAGGAGAGCAGTACTTC. Protein product: CAISGTTSGQGGEQYF.

This clonotype has more than one count but fewer than ten. The V gene is TRBV10-3, the J gene TRBJ2-3; 10 bases align to TRBD2. The CDR3 length is 16 residues. V dropped 7 bases and J dropped 2; count of bases not matched to a gene: 9. The germline CDR1 and CDR2 sequences are ENHRY and SYGVKD. The CDR3 DNA reads as TGTGCCATCAAGGGCCTAGCGGGGGCCTACACAGATACGCAGTATTTT. As protein: CAIKGLAGAYTDTQYF.

This clonotype has ten or more counts. The V and J genes are TRBV12-3 or TRBV12-4 and TRBJ1-1; D is unclear. CDR3 size: 12 residues. V lost 5 bases to trimming and J lost 3 bases, with 7 bases between them. CDR3 nucleotides: TGTGCCAGCAGTCCCGCGCACACTGAAGCTTTCTTT. Protein: CASSPAHTEAFF.

Many counts were recorded for this clonotype. The chain uses TRBV29-1 and TRBJ2-7; D unclear. This CDR3 is 12 amino acids long. Germline-derived CDR1 and CDR2 are SQVTM and ANQGSEA. Trimming stripped 4 bases from V and 1 base from J, with 8 bases between. CDR3 protein: CSVAVRSYEQYF. The CDR3 DNA sequence: TGCAGCGTTGCGGTCAGGTCCTACGAGCAGTACTTC.

V and J are TRBV20-1 and TRBJ2-3; D is unclear. The CDR3 totals 14 residues. CDR1 DFQATT and CDR2 SNEGSKA come from the germline V gene (reference sequence). V shed 0 bases and J shed 0 bases, with 7 bases lying between them. CDR3 sequence: CSAREPASTDTQYF. CDR3 in DNA: TGCAGTGCTAGAGAGCCAGCTAGCACAGATACGCAGTATTTT.

The V gene is TRBV6-2 or TRBV6-3, the J gene TRBJ1-2; 7 positions agree with TRBD1. This CDR3 has 13 residues. J gave up 6 bases and V 5 bases, and 6 bases lay outside the gene matches. CDR1 MNHEY and CDR2 SVGEGT come from the germline V gene. CDR3 in amino acids: CASSNDRVDGYTF. In nucleotides, the CDR3 is TGTGCCAGCAGTAACGACAGGGTAGATGGCTACACCTTC.

The V gene is TRBV9, the J gene TRBJ2-3; possible D gene TRBD2, 5 bases. This CDR3 comprises 17 residues. Germline-derived CDR1 and CDR2 are SGDLS and YYNGEE. The ends were cut back, 0 bases at V and 0 bases at J, with 14 bases in the middle. The CDR3 nucleotides read TGTGCCAGCAGCGTAGCCCTCCTAGGAGGTAGCACAGATACGCAGTATTTT. This translates into CASSVALLGGSTDTQYF.

The V gene is TRBV27, the J gene TRBJ2-1, with TRBD2 identical over 7 bases. The CDR3 spans 14 residues. V shed 6 bases and J 2 bases; nucleotides not matched to a gene: 4. Germline assignment: CDR1 MNHEY and CDR2 SMNVEV (reference sequence). CDR3 nucleotides: TGTGCCAGCAGAAAGCGGGGAACCTACAATGAGCAGTTCTTC. Protein: CASRKRGTYNEQFF.

V usage is TRBV30 and J usage is TRBJ2-5; no firm D call. CDR3 size: 12 residues. V dropped 2 bases and J dropped 6 bases, with 10 bases sitting between them. CDR1 and CDR2 from the germline V gene are GTSNPN and SVGIG (reference sequence). The CDR3 reads CAWSRQAKTQYF. The CDR3 DNA reads TGTGCCTGGAGTAGGCAGGCCAAGACCCAGTACTTC.

This clonotype was observed at least ten times. The chain employs TRBV20-1 and TRBJ2-1; D is possibly TRBD1 (8 bases). Deletions cut 1 base from V and 10 bases from J, with 17 bases between. Germline CDR1 reads DFQATT; CDR2 reads SNEGSKA (reference sequence). CDR3 size: 14 residues. For the CDR3, the DNA is TGCAGTGCTAGAGGAACAGGGGGGGTTTACGAGCAGTTCTTC. Translation: CSARGTGGVYEQFF.

This clonotype was detected once. The V gene is TRBV5-1, the J gene TRBJ2-1; D is unclear. Trimming removed 8 bases at V and 5 bases at J, with 17 bases between. In germline, CDR1 is SGHRS, CDR2 YFSETQ. This CDR3 is built from 14 residues. The chain's CDR3 is CASSHQSFHNEQFF. DNA for the CDR3: TGCGCCAGTTCCCATCAATCCTTCCACAATGAGCAGTTCTTC.

The chain couples TRBV11-2 to TRBJ2-1; D might be TRBD2 (6 bases). V was clipped by 5 bases and J by 7 bases, with 15 bases between them. CDR3 length: 14 residues. Germline CDR1 reads SGHAT; CDR2 reads FQNNGV. CDR3 nucleotide sequence: TGTGCCAGCAGCCGCTCCTACGGGGGTAATGAGCAGTTCTTC. Its protein product is CASSRSYGGNEQFF.

This clonotype showed up just a few times. The V call is TRBV7-9, the J call TRBJ2-1; D gene uncertain. Trimming shortened V by 1 base and J by 0 bases, and 10 bases separated the two germline ends. The CDR3 length is 16 residues. Germline assignment: CDR1 SEHNR and CDR2 FQNEAQ (reference sequence). The CDR3 DNA follows: TGTGCCAGCAGCTTAGTTCTGCGGAGCTCCTACAATGAGCAGTTCTTC. This gives the protein CASSLVLRSSYNEQFF.

The gene calls are TRBV20-1 and TRBJ2-4; TRBD2 might be the D (6 bases). This CDR3 spans 16 amino acids. Trimming shortened V by 5 bases and J by 0 bases, and 17 bases separated the two germline ends. The germline CDR1 and CDR2 sequences are DFQATT and SNEGSKA (reference sequence). The CDR3 DNA follows: TGCAGTGCTTTCGCTATAGCGGCTATAGCCAAAAACATTCAGTACTTC. As protein: CSAFAIAAIAKNIQYF.

The J gene is TRBJ2-2, the V gene TRBV12-3 or TRBV12-4; D is undetermined. This CDR3 is 15 amino acids long. V lost 7 bases and J 4 bases, leaving 16 bases between the germline ends. The CDR3 protein is CASTLVGGGTGELFF. The CDR3 DNA is TGTGCCAGCACCCTGGTGGGTGGTGGCACCGGGGAGCTGTTTTTT.

The chain combines TRBV7-9 with TRBJ2-7; 8 bases are a match to TRBD1. Germline assignment: CDR1 SEHNR and CDR2 FQNEAQ (reference sequence). The CDR3 has 16 residues. V gave up 3 bases and J gave up 4 bases; unmatched junction bases: 11. CDR3 bases: TGTGCCAGCAGCTTTGTCGAAGGGACAGGTTATTACGAGCAGTACTTC. It is translated as CASSFVEGTGYYEQYF.